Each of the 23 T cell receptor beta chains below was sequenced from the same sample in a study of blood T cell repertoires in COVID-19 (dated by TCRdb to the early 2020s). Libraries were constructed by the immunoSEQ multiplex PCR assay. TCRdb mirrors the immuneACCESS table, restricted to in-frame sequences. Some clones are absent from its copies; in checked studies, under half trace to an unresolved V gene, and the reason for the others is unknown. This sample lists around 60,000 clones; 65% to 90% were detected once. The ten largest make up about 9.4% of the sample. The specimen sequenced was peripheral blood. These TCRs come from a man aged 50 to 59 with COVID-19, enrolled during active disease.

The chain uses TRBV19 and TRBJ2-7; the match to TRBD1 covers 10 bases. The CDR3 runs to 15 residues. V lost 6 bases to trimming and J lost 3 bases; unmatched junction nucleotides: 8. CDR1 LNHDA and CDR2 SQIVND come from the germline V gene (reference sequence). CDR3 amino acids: CASSSSDRGVYEQYF. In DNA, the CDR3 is TGTGCCAGTAGCTCCTCGGACAGGGGGGTCTACGAGCAGTACTTC.

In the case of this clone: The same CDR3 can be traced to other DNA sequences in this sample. CDR3 sequence: CASSVGGRHTDTQYF. CDR3 coding DNA: TGTGCCAGCAGCGTAGGCGGGAGGCACACAGATACGCAGTATTTT. The rearrangement uses TRBV9 and TRBJ2-3; 8 bases are shared with TRBD2. Germline-derived CDR1 and CDR2 are SGDLS and YYNGEE. The V gene end was trimmed by 0 bases and the J gene end by 2 bases; junction bases not matched to a gene: 2. This CDR3 has 15 residues. The full variable domain, rest sourced from reference TRBV9 and TRBJ2-3, is DSGVTQTPKHLITATGQRVTLRCSPRSGDLSVYWYQQSLDQGLQFLIQYYNGEERAKGNILERFSAQQFPDLHSELNLSSLELGDSALYFCASSVGGRHTDTQYFGPGTRLTVL.

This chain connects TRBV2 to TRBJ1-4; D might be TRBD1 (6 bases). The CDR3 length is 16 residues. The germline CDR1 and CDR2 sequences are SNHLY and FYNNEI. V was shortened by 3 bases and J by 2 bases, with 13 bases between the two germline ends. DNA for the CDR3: TGTGCCAGCAGTGATCGAACAGGGTCCACTAATGAAAAACTGTTTTTT. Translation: CASSDRTGSTNEKLFF. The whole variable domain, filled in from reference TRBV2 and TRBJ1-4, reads EPEVTQTPSHQVTQMGQEVILRCVPISNHLYFYWYRQILGQKVEFLVSFYNNEISEKSEIFDDQFSVERPDGSNFTLKIRSTKLEDSAMYFCASSDRTGSTNEKLFFGSGTQLSVL.

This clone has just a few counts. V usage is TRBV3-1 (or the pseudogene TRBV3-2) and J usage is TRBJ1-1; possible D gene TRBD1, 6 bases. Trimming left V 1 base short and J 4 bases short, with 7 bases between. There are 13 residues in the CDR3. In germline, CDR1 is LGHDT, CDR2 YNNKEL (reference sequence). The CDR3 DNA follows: TGTGCCAGCAGCCAAGTAGGGGGCACTGAAGCTTTCTTT. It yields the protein CASSQVGGTEAFF.

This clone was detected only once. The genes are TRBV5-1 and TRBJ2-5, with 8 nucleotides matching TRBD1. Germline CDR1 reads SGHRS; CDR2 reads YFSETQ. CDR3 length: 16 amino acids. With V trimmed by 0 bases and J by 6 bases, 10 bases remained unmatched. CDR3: CASSLAAAGGLQTQYF. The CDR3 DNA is TGCGCCAGCAGCTTGGCCGCCGCAGGGGGCCTTCAGACCCAGTACTTC.

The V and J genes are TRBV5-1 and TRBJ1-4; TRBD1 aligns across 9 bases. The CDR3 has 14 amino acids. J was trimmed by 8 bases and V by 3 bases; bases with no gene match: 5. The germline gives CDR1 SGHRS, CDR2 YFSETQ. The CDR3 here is CASSSGTGKEKLFF. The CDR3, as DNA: TGCGCCAGCAGCTCCGGGACAGGGAAGGAAAAACTGTTTTTT.

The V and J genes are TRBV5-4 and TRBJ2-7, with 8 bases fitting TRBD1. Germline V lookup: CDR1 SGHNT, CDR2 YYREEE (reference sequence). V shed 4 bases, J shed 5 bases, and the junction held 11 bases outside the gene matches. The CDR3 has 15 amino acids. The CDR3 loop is CASSPRTGGRDEQYF. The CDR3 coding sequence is TGTGCCAGCAGCCCGCGAACAGGGGGACGCGACGAGCAGTACTTC.

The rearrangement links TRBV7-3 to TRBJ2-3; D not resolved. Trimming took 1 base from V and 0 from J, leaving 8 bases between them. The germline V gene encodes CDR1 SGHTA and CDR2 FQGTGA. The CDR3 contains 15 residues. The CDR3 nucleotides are TGTGCCAGCAGCTTAAAACCAACTAGCACAGATACGCAGTATTTT. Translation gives CASSLKPTSTDTQYF.

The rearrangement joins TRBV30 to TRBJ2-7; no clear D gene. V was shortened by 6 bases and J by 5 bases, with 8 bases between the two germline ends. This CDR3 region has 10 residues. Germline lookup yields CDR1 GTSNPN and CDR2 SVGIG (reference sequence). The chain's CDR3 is CACSQNEQYF. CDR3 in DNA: TGTGCCTGTTCCCAAAACGAGCAGTACTTC.

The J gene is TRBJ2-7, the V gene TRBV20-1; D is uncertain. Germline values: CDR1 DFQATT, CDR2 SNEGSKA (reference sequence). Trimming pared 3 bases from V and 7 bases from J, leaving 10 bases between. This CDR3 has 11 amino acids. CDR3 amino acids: CSASVSFEQYF. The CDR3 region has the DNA TGCAGTGCTAGTGTCTCTTTTGAGCAGTACTTC.

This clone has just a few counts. The CDR3 sequence: CASSVVPVSGRAPGELFF. The CDR3 coding sequence is TGTGCCAGCAGCGTAGTTCCAGTTAGCGGGAGGGCCCCCGGGGAGCTGTTTTTT. The rearrangement uses TRBV9 and TRBJ2-2; 11 nucleotides match TRBD2. The trim removed 0 bases at V and 6 bases at J, leaving 10 bases unmatched. In germline, CDR1 is SGDLS, CDR2 YYNGEE. CDR3 length: 18 amino acids.

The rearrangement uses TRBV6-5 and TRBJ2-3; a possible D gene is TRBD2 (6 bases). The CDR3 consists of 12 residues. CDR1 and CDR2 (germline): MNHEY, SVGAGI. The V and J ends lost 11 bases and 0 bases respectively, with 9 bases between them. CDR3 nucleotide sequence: TGTGCCGGCGGGGTCAGCACAGATACGCAGTATTTT. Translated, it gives CAGGVSTDTQYF.

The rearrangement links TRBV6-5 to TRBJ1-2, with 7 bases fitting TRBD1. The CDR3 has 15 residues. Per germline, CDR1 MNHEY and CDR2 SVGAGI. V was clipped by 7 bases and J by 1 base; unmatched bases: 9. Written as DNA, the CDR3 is TGTGCCAGCATCGACGGGACAGAATTTAACTATGGCTACACCTTC. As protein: CASIDGTEFNYGYTF.

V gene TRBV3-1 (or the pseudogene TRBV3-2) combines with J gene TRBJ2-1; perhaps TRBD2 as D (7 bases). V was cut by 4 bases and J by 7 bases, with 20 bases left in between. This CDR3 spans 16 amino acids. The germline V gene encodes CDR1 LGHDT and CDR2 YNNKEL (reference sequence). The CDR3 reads CASSPRGGPEKNEQFF. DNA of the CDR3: TGTGCCAGCAGCCCGAGGGGGGGACCGGAAAAGAATGAGCAGTTCTTC.

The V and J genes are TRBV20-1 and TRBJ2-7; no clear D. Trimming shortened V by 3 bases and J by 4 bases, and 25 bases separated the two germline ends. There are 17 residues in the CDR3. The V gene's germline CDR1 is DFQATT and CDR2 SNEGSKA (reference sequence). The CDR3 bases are TGCAGTGCTAGTGGATTGTCGCTCCCACAGATAAGGTACGAGCAGTACTTC. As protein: CSASGLSLPQIRYEQYF.

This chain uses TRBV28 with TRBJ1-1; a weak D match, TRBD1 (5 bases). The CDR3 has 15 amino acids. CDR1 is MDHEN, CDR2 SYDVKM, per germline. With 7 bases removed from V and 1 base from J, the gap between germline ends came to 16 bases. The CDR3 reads CASKNGGVGNTEAFF. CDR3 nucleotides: TGTGCCAGCAAAAATGGGGGGGTCGGGAACACTGAAGCTTTCTTT.

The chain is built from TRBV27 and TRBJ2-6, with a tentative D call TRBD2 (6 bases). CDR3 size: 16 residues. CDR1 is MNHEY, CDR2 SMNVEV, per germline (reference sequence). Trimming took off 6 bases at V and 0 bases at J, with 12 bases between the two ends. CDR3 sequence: CASSREFSSGANVLTF. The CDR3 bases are TGTGCCAGCAGCCGGGAGTTTAGCTCTGGGGCCAACGTCCTGACTTTC.

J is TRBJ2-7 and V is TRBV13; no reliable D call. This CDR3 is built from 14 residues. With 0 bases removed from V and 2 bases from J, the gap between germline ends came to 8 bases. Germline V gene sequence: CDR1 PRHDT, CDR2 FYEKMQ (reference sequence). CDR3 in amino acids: CASSLGARPYEQYF. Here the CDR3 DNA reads TGTGCCAGCAGCTTAGGAGCGCGCCCCTACGAGCAGTACTTC.

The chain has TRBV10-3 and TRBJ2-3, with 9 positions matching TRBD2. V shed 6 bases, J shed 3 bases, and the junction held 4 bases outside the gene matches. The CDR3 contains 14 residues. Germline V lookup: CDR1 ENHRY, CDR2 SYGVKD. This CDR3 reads CAISLAGETDTQYF. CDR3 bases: TGTGCCATCAGCTTAGCGGGAGAGACAGATACGCAGTATTTT.

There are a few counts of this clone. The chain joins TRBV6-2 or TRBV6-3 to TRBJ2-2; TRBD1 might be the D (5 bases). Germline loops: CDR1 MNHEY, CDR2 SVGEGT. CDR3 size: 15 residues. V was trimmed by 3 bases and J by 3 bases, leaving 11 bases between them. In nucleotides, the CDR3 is TGTGCCAGCAGTTATCAGGGAACCGACACCGGGGAGCTGTTTTTT. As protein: CASSYQGTDTGELFF.

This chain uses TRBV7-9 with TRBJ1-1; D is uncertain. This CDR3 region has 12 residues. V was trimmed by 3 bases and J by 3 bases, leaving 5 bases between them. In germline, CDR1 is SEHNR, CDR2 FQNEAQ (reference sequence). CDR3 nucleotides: TGTGCCAGCAGCTTGGCATACACTGAAGCTTTCTTT. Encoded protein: CASSLAYTEAFF.

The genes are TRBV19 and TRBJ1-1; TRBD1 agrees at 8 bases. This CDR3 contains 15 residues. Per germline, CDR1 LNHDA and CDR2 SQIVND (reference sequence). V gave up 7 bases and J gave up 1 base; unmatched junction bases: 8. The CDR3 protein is CASTLDQGANTEAFF. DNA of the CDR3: TGTGCCAGTACTCTCGATCAGGGGGCGAACACTGAAGCTTTCTTT.

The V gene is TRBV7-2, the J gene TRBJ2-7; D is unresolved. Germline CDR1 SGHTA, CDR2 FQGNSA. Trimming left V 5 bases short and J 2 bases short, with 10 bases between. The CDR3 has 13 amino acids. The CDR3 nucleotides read TGTGCCAGCAGCACACAAATAACCTACGAGCAGTACTTC. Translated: CASSTQITYEQYF.